The rows below give T cell receptor beta chains drawn from one sample of a study of blood T cells in healthy people across ages. In TCRdb, the 5' RACE reads were re-called with MiXCR into one record per CDR3 protein. Of roughly 720,000 distinct CDR3 sequences in the sample, 40% to 65% are singletons; the top ten hold roughly 37%. The sample consisted of blood. Source of these receptors: a man older than 75 in good health. Each CDR3 is given with its conserved first and last residue. The order of the fields is V gene, clone size, J gene, D gene, CDR3 DNA, CDR3 protein. The D gene is left open where the match is weak. Part of the rows lack a size; the others show once, few, many or a class for expanded clones.

TRBV12-3/TRBV12-4	once	TRBJ1-2	TRBD1	TGTGCCAGCAGTTTACAAGTGGGACAGGGGGCAAAGGGCTACACCTTC	CASSLQVGQGAKGYTF
TRBV20-1	many	TRBJ2-7	TRBD2	TGCAGTGCTCCGGGACTAGCGGGAGGAATACCCTACGAGCAGTACTTC	CSAPGLAGGIPYEQYF
TRBV5-1	.	TRBJ1-1	.	TGCGCCAGCAGCTTGGACGTACACACTGAAGTTTTCTTT	CASSLDVHTEVFF
TRBV20-1	.	TRBJ1-5	TRBD1	TGCAGTGCTCCCCGGGGGACAGGGGGGGATCCCAGCAATCAGCCCCAGCATTTT	CSAPRGTGGDPSNQPQHF
TRBV20-1	.	TRBJ2-1	TRBD1	TGCAGTGCTAGACCGGGACAGGGGGCGTATATCCAGTTCTTC	CSARPGQGAYIQFF
TRBV9	.	TRBJ2-1	TRBD2	TGTGCCAGCAGCGTAGGGGCGGGGGCCTACAATGAGCAGTTCTTC	CASSVGAGAYNEQFF
TRBV7-2	.	TRBJ2-5	.	TGTGCCAGCAGCTTAGTTTTTAGCGACTACAATGAGCAGTACTTC	CASSLVFSDYNEQYF
TRBV27	.	TRBJ2-1	.	TGTGCTAGCGGTAGACTAGCAGGGGACAATGAGCAGTTCTTC	CASGRLAGDNEQFF
TRBV5-1	.	TRBJ2-1	.	TGCGCCAGCAGCTTAAAACTCGTCGACTACAATGAGCAGTTCTTC	CASSLKLVDYNEQFF
TRBV20-1	few	TRBJ1-1	.	TGCAGTGCTAGTTCCCCCGGACAGCTTAACACTGAAGCTTTCTTT	CSASSPGQLNTEAFF
TRBV29-1	.	TRBJ1-2	.	TGCAGCGCAGGGACCTCGGAATACTATGGCTACACCTTC	CSAGTSEYYGYTF
TRBV7-2	few	TRBJ1-2	.	TGTGCCAGCAGCCCCCGAGGCTGGGCTGGTGGCTACACCTTC	CASSPRGWAGGYTF
TRBV11-2	.	TRBJ2-5	.	TGTGCCAGCAACCAGGGGGCTAGCGGTAAAGAGACCCAGTACTTC	CASNQGASGKETQYF
TRBV5-6	.	TRBJ2-3	TRBD2	TGTGCCAGCAGCCCCGCGCTATCGGGAGGGCCAAGAGGAGACGCGTATTTT	CASSPALSGGPRGDAYF
TRBV4-2	few	TRBJ2-3	TRBD2	TGTGCCAGCAGCCCGGAAGGACTAGCGGGGACAGATACGCAGTATTTT	CASSPEGLAGTDTQYF
TRBV28	.	TRBJ2-7	TRBD1	TGTGCCAGCAGTTTATTCGGACAGGCCAGTAGGTACGAGCAGTACTTC	CASSLFGQASRYEQYF